Sequencing of this T cell receptor (beta chain) was carried out in a study of T cell responses to AZD1222 COVID-19 vaccine. The CDR3 covers 13 residues. CDR1 is SNHLY and CDR2 is FYNNEI in the germline V gene. The J segment lost 5 bases and the V segment lost 7 bases, leaving 6 bases of the junction unmatched. The assay was immunoSEQ multiplex PCR, and TCRdb's table has in-frame clones only and misses some. The sample holds more than 90,000 clones, approximately 90% seen once. The receptor's source is an adult who received the AZD1222 COVID-19 vaccine. J is TRBJ2-7 and V is TRBV2, with 9 bases identical to TRBD2. Sequencing was performed on peripheral blood, taken 28 days after the second AZD1222 dose. CDR3 sequence (DNA): TGTGCCAGCACAGCGGCTAGCGGGAACGAGCAGTACTTC. Protein sequence: CASTAASGNEQYF. Full variable domain (missing parts from reference TRBV2 and TRBJ2-7): EPEVTQTPSHQVTQMGQEVILRCVPISNHLYFYWYRQILGQKVEFLVSFYNNEISEKSEIFDDQFSVERPDGSNFTLKIRSTKLEDSAMYFCASTAASGNEQYFGPGTRLTVT.